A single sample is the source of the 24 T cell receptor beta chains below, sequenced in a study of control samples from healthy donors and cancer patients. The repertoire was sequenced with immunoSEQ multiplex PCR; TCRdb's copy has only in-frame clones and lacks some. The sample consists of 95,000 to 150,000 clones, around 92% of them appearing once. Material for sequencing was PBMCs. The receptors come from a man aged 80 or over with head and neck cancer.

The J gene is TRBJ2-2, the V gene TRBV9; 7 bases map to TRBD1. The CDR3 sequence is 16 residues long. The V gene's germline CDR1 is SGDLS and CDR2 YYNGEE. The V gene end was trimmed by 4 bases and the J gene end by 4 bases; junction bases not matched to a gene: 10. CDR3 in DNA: TGTGCCAGCAGCCTATATACAGGGGATATCACCGGGGAGCTGTTTTTT. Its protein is CASSLYTGDITGELFF.

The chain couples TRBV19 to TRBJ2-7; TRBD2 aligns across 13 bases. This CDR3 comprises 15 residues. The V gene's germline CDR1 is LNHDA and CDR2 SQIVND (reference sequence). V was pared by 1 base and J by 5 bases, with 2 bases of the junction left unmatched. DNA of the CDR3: TGTGCCAGTAGTATAGGACTAGCGGGGGGAAACGAGCAGTACTTC. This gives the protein CASSIGLAGGNEQYF.

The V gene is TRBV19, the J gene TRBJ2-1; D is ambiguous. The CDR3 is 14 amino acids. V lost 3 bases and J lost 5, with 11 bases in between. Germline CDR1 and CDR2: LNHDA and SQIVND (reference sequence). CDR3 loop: CASSILSNNNEQFF. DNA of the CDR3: TGTGCCAGTAGTATCTTGTCTAACAACAATGAGCAGTTCTTC.

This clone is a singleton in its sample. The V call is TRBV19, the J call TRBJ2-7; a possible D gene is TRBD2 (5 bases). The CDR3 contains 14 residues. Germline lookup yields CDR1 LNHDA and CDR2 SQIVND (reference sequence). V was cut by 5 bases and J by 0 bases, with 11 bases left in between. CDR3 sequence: CASSGAADSYEQYF. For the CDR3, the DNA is TGTGCCAGTAGTGGAGCGGCCGACTCCTACGAGCAGTACTTC.

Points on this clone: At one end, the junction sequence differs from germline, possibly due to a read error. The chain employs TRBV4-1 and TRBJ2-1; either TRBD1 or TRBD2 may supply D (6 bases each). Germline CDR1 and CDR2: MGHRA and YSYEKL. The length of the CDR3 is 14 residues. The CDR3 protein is CASRQGGSYNEQFF. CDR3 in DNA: TGCGCCAGCAGGCAAGGGGGGTCCTACAATGAGCAGTTCTTC.

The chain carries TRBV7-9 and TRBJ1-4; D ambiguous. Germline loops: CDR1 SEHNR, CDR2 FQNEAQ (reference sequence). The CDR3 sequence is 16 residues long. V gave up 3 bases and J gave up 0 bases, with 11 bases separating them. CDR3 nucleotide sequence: TGTGCCAGCAGCTTCGGTGTGGTTGCAACTAATGAAAAACTGTTTTTT. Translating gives CASSFGVVATNEKLFF.

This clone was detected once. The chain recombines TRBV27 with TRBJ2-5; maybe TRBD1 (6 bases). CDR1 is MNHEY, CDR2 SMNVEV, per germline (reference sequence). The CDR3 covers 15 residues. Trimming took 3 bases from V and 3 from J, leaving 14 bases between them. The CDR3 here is CASSFHGRGEETQYF. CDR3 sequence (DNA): TGTGCCAGCAGTTTCCATGGCAGGGGAGAAGAGACCCAGTACTTC.

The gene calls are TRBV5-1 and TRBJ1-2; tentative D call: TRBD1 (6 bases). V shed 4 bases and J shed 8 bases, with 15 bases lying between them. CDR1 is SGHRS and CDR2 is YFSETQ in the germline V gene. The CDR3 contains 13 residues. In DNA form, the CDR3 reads TGCGCCAGCAGCCCTTACAGGGTTGAAGGCTACACCTTC. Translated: CASSPYRVEGYTF. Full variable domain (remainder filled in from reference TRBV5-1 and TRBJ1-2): KAGVTQTPRYLIKTRGQQVTLSCSPISGHRSVSWYQQTPGQGLQFLFEYFSETQRNKGNFPGRFSGRQFSNSRSEMNVSTLELGDSALYLCASSPYRVEGYTFGSGTRLTVV.

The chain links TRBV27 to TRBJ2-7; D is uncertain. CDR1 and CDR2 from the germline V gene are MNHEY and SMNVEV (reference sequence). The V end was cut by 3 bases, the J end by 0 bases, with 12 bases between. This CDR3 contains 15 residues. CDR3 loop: CASSLTRLISYEQYF. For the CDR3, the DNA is TGTGCCAGCAGTTTGACCCGCCTCATCTCCTACGAGCAGTACTTC.

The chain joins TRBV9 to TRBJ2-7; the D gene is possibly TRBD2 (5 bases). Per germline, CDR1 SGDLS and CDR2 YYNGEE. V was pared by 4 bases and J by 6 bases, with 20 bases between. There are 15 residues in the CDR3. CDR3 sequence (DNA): TGTGCCAGCAGCCTCTCGCAGGCCGGGGTAGGCGAGCAGTACTTC. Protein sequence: CASSLSQAGVGEQYF.

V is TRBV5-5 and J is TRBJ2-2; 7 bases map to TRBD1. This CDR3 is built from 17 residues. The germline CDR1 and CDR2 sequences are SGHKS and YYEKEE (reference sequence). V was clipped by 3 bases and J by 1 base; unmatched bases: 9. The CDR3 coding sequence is TGTGCCAGCAGCTCCGTGGTACAGGGGTGGAACACCGGGGAGCTGTTTTTT. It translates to CASSSVVQGWNTGELFF.

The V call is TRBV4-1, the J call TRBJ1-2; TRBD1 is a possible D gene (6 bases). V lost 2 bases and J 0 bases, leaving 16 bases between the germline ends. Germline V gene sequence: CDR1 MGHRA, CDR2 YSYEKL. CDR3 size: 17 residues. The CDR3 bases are TGCGCCAGCAGCCAACATCATAGAGGGGGGGCTAACTATGGCTACACCTTC. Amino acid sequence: CASSQHHRGGANYGYTF.

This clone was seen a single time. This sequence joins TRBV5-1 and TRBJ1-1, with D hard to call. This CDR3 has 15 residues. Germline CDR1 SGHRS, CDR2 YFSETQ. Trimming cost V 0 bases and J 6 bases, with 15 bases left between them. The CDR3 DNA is TGCGCCAGCAGCTTGGCTCTAGGGAATATAGCTGAAGCTTTCTTT. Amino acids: CASSLALGNIAEAFF. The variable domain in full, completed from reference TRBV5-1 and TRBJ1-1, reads KAGVTQTPRYLIKTRGQQVTLSCSPISGHRSVSWYQQTPGQGLQFLFEYFSETQRNKGNFPGRFSGRQFSNSRSEMNVSTLELGDSALYLCASSLALGNIAEAFFGQGTRLTVV.

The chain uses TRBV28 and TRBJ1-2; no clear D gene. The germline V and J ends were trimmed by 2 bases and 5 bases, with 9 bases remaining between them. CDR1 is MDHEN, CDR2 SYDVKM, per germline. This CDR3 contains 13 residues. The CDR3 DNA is TGTGCCAGCAGTTTAGCGGAGACTTATGGCTACACCTTC. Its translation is CASSLAETYGYTF.

For the CDR3, the DNA is TGTGCCAGCAGTAGAGGGACAGGGGCTAATGAGCAGTTCTTC. This translates into CASSRGTGANEQFF. The V and J genes are TRBV27 and TRBJ2-1; 10 nucleotides agree with TRBD1. With V trimmed by 5 bases and J by 7 bases, 5 bases remained unmatched. CDR1 is MNHEY and CDR2 is SMNVEV in the germline V gene (reference sequence). The CDR3 has 14 residues.

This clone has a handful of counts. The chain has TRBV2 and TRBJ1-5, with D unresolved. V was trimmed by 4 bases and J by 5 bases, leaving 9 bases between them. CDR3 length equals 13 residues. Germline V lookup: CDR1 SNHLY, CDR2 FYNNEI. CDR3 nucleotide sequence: TGTGCCAGCAGTGTAAGGTGGGATCAGCCCCAGCATTTT. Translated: CASSVRWDQPQHF.

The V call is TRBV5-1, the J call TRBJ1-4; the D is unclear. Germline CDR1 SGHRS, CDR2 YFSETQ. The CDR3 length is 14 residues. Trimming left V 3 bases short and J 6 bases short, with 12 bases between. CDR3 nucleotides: TGCGCCAGCAGCTCTGACAACGGGGATGAAAAACTGTTTTTT. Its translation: CASSSDNGDEKLFF.

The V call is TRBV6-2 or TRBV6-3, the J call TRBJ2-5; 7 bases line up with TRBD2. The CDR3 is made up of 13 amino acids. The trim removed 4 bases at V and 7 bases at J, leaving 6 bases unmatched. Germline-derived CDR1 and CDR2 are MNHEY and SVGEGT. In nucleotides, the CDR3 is TGTGCCAGCAGTTCCGCGGGAGTCGGGACCCAGTACTTC. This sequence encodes CASSSAGVGTQYF.

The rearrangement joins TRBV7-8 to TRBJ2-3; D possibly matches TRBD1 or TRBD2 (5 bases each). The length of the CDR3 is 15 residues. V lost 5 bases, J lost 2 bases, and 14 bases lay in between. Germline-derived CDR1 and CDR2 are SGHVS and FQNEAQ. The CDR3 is CASSPRDRSTDTQYF. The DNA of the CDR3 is TGTGCCAGCAGCCCCAGGGACCGTTCCACAGATACGCAGTATTTT.

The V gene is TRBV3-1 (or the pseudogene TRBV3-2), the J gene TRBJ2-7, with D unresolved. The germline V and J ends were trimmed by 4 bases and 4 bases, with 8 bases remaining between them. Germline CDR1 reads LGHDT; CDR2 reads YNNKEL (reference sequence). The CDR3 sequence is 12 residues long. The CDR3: CASSLGEYEQYF. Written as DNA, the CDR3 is TGTGCCAGCAGCCTTGGGGAATACGAGCAGTACTTC.

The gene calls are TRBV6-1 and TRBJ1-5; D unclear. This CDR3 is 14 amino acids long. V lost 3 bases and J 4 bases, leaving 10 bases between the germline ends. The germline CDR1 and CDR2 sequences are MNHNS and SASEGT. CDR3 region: CASSDGGSNQPQHF. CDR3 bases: TGTGCCAGCAGTGACGGCGGCTCTAATCAGCCCCAGCATTTT.

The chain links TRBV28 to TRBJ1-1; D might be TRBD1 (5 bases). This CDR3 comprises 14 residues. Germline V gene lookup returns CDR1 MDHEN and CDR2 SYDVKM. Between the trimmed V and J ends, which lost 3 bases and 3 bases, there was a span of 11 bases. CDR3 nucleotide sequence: TGTGCCAGCAGTTTTAGGGGATTGGACACTGAAGCTTTCTTT. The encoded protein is CASSFRGLDTEAFF. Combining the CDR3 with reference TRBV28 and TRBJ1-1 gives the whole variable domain DVKVTQSSRYLVKRTGEKVFLECVQDMDHENMFWYRQDPGLGLRLIYFSYDVKMKEKGDIPEGYSVSREKKERFSLILESASTNQTSMYLCASSFRGLDTEAFFGQGTRLTVV.

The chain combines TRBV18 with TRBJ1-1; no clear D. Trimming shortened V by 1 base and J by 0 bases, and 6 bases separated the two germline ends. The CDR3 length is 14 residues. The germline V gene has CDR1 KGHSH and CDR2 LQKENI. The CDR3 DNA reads TGTGCCAGCTCACCACGAAGGGTGAACACTGAAGCTTTCTTT. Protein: CASSPRRVNTEAFF.

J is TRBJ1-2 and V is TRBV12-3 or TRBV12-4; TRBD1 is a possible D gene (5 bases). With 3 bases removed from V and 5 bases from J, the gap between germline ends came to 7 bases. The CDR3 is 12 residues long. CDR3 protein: CASSLDKYGYTF. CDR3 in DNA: TGTGCCAGCAGTTTGGACAAGTATGGCTACACCTTC.